There are a few counts of the clone carrying this T cell receptor (beta chain). Antigen specificity is unknown. The data belong to a study of T-cell reconstitution after alpha-beta-depleted transplantation in children. Study findings and constraints: Most T-cell counts and diversity one year after the transplant came from T cells that were newly produced. Surviving recipient T cells and intrathymic progenitors accounted for some patients' high TCRbeta diversity at day 60. Several hundred expanded graft clones reportedly supplied alpha-beta T cells about two months after transplant.

CDR1 is SGHDT, CDR2 YYEEEE, per germline. This CDR3 has 11 residues. V was pared by 3 bases and J by 12 bases, with 9 bases between. Using unique molecular identifiers, the investigators prepared the TCRbeta library. In TCRdb, the PCR reads were re-called with MiXCR into one record per CDR3 protein. The sample includes some 76,000 distinct CDR3 sequences, roughly 10% of them seen just once. The source of this sequence is a boy younger than 18 with acute myeloid leukemia, due to receive a stem cell transplant. Sequencing used PBMCs, obtained before TCRalphabeta/CD19-depleted stem cell transplant. The chain links TRBV5-6 to TRBJ1-4, with D possibly matching TRBD1 (5 bases). The CDR3 region is CASSWGNELFF. The CDR3 DNA follows: TGTGCCAGCAGCTGGGGCAACGAACTGTTTTTT.